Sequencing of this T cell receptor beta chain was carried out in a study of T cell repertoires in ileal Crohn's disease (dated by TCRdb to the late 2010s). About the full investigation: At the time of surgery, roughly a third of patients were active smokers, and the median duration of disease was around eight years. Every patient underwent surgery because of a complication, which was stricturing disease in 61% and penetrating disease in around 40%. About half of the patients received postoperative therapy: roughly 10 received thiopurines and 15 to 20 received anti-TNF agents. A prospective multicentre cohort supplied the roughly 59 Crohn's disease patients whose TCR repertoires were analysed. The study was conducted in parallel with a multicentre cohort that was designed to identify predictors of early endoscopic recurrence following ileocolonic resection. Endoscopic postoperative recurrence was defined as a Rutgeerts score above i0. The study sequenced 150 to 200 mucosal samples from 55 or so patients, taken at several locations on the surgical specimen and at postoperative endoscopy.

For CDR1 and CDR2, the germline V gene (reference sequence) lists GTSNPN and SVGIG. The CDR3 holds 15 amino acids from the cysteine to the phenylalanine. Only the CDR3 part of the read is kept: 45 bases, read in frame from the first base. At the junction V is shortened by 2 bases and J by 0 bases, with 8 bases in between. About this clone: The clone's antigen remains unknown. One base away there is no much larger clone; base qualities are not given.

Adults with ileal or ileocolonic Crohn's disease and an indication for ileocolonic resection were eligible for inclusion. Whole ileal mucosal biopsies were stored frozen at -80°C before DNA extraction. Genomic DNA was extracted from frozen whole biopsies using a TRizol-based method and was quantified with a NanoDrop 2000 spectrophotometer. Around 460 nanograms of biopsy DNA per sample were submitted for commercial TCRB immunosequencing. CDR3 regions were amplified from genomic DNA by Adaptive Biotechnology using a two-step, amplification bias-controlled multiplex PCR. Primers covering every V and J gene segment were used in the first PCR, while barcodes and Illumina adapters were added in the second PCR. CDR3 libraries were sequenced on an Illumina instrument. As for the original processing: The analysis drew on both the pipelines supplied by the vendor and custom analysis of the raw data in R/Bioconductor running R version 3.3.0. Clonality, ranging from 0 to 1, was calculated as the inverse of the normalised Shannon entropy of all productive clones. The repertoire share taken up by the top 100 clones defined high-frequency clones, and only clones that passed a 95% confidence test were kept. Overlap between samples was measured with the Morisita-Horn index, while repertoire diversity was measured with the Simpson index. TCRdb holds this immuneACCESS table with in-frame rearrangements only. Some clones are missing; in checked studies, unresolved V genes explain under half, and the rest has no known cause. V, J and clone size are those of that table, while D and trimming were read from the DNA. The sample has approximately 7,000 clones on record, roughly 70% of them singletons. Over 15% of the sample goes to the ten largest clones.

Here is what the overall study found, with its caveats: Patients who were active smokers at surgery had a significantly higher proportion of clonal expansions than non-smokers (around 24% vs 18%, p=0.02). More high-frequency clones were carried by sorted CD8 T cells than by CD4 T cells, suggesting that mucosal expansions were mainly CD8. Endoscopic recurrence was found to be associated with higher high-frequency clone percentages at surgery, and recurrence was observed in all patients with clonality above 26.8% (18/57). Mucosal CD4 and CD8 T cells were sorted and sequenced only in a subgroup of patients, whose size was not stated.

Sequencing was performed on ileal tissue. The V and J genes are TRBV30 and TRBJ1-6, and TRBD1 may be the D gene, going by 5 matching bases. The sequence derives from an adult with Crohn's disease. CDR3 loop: CAWSQGSSYNSPLHF. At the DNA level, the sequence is TGTGCCTGGAGTCAGGGCAGCTCCTATAATTCACCCCTCCACTTT.